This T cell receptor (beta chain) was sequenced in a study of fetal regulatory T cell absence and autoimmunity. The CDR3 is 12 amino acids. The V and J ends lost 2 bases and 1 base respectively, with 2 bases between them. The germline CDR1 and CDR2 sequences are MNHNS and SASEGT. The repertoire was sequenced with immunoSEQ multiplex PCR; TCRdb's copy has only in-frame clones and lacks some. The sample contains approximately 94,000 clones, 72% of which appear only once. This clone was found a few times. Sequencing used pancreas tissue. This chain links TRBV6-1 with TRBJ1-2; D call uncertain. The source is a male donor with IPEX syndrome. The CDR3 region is CASSENNYGYTF. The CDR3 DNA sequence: TGTGCCAGCAGTGAAAATAACTATGGCTACACCTTC.